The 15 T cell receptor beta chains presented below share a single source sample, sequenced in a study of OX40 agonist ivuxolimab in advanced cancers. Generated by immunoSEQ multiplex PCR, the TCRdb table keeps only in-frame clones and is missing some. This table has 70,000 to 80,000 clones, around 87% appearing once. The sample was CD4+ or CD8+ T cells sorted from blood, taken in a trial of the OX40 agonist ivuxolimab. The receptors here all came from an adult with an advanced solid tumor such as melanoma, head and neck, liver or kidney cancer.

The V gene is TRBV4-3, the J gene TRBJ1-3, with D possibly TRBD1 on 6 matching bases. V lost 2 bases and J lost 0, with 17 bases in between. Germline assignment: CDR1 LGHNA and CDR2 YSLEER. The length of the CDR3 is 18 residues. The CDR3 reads CASSQTLRTATSGNTIYF. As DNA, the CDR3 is TGCGCCAGCAGCCAAACCCTCAGGACAGCCACCTCTGGAAACACCATATATTTT.

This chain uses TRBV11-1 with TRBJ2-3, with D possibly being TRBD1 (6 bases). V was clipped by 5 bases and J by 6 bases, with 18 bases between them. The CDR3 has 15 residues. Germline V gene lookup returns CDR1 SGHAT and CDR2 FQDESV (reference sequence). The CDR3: CASSAVGALGDTQYF. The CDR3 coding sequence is TGTGCCAGCAGCGCCGTGGGGGCGTTGGGTGATACGCAGTATTTT.

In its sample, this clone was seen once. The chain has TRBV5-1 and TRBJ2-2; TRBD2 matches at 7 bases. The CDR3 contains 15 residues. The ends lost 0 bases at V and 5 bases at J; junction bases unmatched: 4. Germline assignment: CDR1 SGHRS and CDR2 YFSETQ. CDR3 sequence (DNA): TGCGCCAGCAGCTTGGATGGGAGGGAGACCGGGGAGCTGTTTTTT. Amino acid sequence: CASSLDGRETGELFF.

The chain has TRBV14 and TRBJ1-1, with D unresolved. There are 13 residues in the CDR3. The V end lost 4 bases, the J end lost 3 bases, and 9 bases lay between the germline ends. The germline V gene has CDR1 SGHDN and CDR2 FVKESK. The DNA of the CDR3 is TGTGCCAGCAGCCTCCAACCCTACACTGAAGCTTTCTTT. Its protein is CASSLQPYTEAFF.

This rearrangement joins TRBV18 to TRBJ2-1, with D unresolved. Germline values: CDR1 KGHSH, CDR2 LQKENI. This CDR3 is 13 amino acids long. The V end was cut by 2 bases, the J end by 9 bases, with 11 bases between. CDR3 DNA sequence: TGTGCCAGCTCACCAAGTATCCGAGGTGAGCAGTTCTTC. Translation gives CASSPSIRGEQFF. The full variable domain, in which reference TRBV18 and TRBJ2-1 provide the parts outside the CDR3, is NAGVMQNPRHLVRRRGQEARLRCSPMKGHSHVYWYRQLPEEGLKFMVYLQKENIIDESGMPKERFSAEFPKEGPSILRIQQVVRGDSAAYFCASSPSIRGEQFFGPGTRLTVL.

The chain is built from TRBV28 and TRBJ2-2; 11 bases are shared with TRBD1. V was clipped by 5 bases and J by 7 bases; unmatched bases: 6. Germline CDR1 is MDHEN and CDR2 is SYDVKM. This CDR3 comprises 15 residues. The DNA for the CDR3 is TGTGCCAGCAGTACGGACAGGGGGCGAATCGGGGAGCTGTTTTTT. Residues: CASSTDRGRIGELFF.

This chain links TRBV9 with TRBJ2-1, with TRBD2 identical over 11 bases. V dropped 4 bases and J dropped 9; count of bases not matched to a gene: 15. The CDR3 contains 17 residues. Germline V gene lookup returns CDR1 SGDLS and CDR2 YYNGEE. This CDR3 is CASSLRPGTSGSGEQFF. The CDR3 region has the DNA TGTGCCAGCAGCCTACGTCCGGGCACTAGCGGGAGTGGTGAGCAGTTCTTC.

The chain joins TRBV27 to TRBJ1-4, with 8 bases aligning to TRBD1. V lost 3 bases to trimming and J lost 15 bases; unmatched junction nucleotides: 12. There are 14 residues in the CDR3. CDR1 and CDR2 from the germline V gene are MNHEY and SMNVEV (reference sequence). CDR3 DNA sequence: TGTGCCAGCAGTTTGCAAACAGGCAGGGGGCAGATGTTTTTT. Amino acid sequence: CASSLQTGRGQMFF.

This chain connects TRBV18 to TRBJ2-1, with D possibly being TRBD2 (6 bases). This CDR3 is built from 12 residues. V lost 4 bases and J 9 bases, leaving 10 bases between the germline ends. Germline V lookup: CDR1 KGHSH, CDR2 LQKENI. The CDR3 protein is CASSLDSGEQFF. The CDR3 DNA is TGTGCCAGCTCACTCGATAGCGGTGAGCAGTTCTTC.

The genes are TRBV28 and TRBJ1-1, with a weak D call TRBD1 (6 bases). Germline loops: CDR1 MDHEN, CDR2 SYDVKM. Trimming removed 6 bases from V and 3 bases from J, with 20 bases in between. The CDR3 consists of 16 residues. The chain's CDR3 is CASSIYRVKGDTEAFF. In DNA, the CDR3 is TGTGCCAGCAGCATTTACAGGGTCAAGGGGGACACTGAAGCTTTCTTT.

This chain's CDR3 is CASYPGQVTGQPQHF. As DNA, the CDR3 is TGTGCCAGTTATCCGGGACAGGTTACGGGTCAGCCCCAGCATTTT. The chain links TRBV19 to TRBJ1-5; 8 bases fit TRBD1. V lost 8 bases and J lost 6; bases outside the gene matches: 12. Germline CDR1 LNHDA, CDR2 SQIVND (reference sequence). This CDR3 spans 15 amino acids.

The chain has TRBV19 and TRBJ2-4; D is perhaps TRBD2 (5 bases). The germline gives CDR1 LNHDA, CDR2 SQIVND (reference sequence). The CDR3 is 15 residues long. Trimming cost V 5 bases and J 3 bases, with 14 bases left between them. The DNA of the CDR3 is TGTGCCAGTAGTGAAAGGGAGTTGGGCAAAAACATTCAGTACTTC. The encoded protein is CASSERELGKNIQYF.

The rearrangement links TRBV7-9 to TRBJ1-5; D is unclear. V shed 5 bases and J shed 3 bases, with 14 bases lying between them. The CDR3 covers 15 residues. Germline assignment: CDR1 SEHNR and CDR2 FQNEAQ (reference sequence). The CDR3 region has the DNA TGTGCCAGCAGCGATAATCGCACAGTCAATCAGCCCCAGCATTTT. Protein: CASSDNRTVNQPQHF.

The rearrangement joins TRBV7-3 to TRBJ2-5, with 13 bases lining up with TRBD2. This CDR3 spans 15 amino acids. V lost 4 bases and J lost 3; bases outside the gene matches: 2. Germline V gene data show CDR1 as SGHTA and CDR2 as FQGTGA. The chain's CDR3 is CASSSGLAGKETQYF. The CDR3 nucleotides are TGTGCCAGCAGCTCGGGACTAGCGGGAAAAGAGACCCAGTACTTC.

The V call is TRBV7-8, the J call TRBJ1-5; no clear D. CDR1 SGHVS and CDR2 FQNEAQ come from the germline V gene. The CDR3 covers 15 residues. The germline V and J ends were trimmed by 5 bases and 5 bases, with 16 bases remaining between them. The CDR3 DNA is TGTGCCAGCAGCCTTAGGCGGGCCCGGGATCAGCCCCAGCATTTT. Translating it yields CASSLRRARDQPQHF.